These 18 T cell receptor beta chains were sequenced from one sample in a study of shared clonotypes between healthy human individuals. Sequencing was performed with immunoSEQ multiplex PCR; in TCRdb, only in-frame clones are kept and a portion is missing. The sample includes 600,000 to 750,000 clones, roughly 78% of them seen just once. Sample: memory CD4+ T cells sorted from blood. As for subset: CD45RA-negative fraction. These receptors originate from a woman aged 25 to 45 in good health.

V usage is TRBV11-1 and J usage is TRBJ2-7; 8 bases match TRBD1. The CDR3 loop spans 15 amino acids. Trimming took 5 bases from V and 1 from J; bases not matched to a gene: 7. Germline assignment: CDR1 SGHAT and CDR2 FQDESV (reference sequence). The chain's CDR3 is CASSPGQGASYEQYF. The CDR3, as DNA: TGTGCCAGCAGCCCCGGGCAGGGGGCTTCCTACGAGCAGTACTTC.

This clone was observed many times. The V and J genes are TRBV19 and TRBJ2-1; D uncertain. The CDR3 totals 13 residues. V lost 7 bases to trimming and J lost 4 bases, with 11 bases between them. CDR1 is LNHDA, CDR2 SQIVND, per germline (reference sequence). The CDR3 sequence: CASNFRPYNEQFF. The DNA for the CDR3 is TGTGCCAGTAACTTCCGGCCGTACAATGAGCAGTTCTTC.

In the case of this clone: Other DNA sequences in the same sample also yield this CDR3. The chain couples TRBV7-2 to TRBJ2-1, with D unclear. CDR3 size: 15 residues. Germline CDR1 and CDR2: SGHTA and FQGNSA. V lost 1 base to trimming and J lost 2 bases, with 9 bases between them. CDR3 region: CASSLGSRAYNEQFF. CDR3 nucleotide sequence: TGTGCCAGCAGCTTAGGGTCAAGGGCCTACAATGAGCAGTTCTTC.

About this clone itself: A much larger clone differs from this one at a single base, so this may be a read error. Different DNA sequences within this sample yield the same CDR3. This chain links TRBV27 with TRBJ1-3; D gene unclear. This CDR3 is built from 13 residues. With 5 bases removed from V and 4 bases from J, the gap between germline ends came to 9 bases. Germline loops: CDR1 MNHEY, CDR2 SMNVEV (reference sequence). Written as DNA, the CDR3 is TGTGCCAGCAGTCCCTCTGGGGGAAACACCATATATTTT. As protein: CASSPSGGNTIYF.

V is TRBV5-1 and J is TRBJ1-2, with 7 positions matching TRBD1. Trimming removed 3 bases from V and 5 bases from J; junction bases left unmatched: 4. The CDR3 extends over 13 amino acids. From germline, CDR1 is SGHRS and CDR2 YFSETQ. The CDR3 is CASSSTGQYGYTF. CDR3 nucleotide sequence: TGCGCCAGCAGCTCTACGGGACAGTATGGCTACACCTTC.

V usage is TRBV28 and J usage is TRBJ1-2, with 11 positions matching TRBD1. The J segment lost 2 bases and the V segment lost 7 bases, leaving 3 bases of the junction unmatched. Per the germline V gene, CDR1 is MDHEN and CDR2 is SYDVKM. This CDR3 is 14 amino acids long. Here the CDR3 DNA reads TGTGCCAGCACCGGGACAGGGGGGAACTATGGCTACACCTTC. Amino acid sequence: CASTGTGGNYGYTF.

The table lists this clone with a few counts. The V and J genes are TRBV7-7 and TRBJ2-1; 8 bases align to TRBD2. Trimming removed 1 base from V and 7 bases from J; junction bases left unmatched: 12. The CDR3 has 17 amino acids. Germline CDR1 SSHAT, CDR2 FNYEAQ (reference sequence). DNA for the CDR3: TGTGCCAGCAGCTTAGGGGCCTCGGGCGGGAGGTCAAATGAGCAGTTCTTC. It translates to CASSLGASGGRSNEQFF.

The CDR3 nucleotides are TGTGCCAGCAGTCCGCTCCGGGACAGGGGCTATGGCTACACCTTC. Residues: CASSPLRDRGYGYTF. The genes are TRBV27 and TRBJ1-2; 10 positions match TRBD1. This CDR3 has 15 amino acids. V was clipped by 5 bases and J by 4 bases; unmatched bases: 7. CDR1 is MNHEY, CDR2 SMNVEV, per germline (reference sequence).

A few counts support this clone. This sequence joins TRBV25-1 and TRBJ2-7, with TRBD2 matching over 12 bases. The ends lost 3 bases at V and 3 bases at J; junction bases unmatched: 3. CDR3 length: 15 amino acids. CDR1 MGHDK and CDR2 SYGVNS come from the germline V gene. As DNA, the CDR3 is TGTGCCAGCAGTGAGACTAGCGGGAGTCTCTACGAGCAGTACTTC. This gives the protein CASSETSGSLYEQYF.

This clone appeared a single time. V usage is TRBV6-5 and J usage is TRBJ1-5; no clear D gene. CDR1 and CDR2 (germline): MNHEY, SVGAGI. The CDR3 has 14 residues. V was shortened by 2 bases and J by 6 bases, with 11 bases between the two germline ends. The CDR3 is CASSYGEEGQPQHF. The DNA for the CDR3 is TGTGCCAGCAGTTACGGGGAGGAGGGTCAGCCCCAGCATTTT.

The CDR3: CASEKLAGATGELFF. CDR3 DNA: TGTGCCAGCGAAAAATTAGCGGGAGCCACCGGGGAGCTGTTTTTT. V gene TRBV4-2 combines with J gene TRBJ2-2; 9 positions match TRBD2. V lost 8 bases, J lost 4 bases, and 8 bases stayed unmatched. Germline-derived CDR1 and CDR2 are LGHNA and YNFKEQ. The CDR3 covers 15 residues.

The chain combines TRBV12-5 with TRBJ2-5, with D tentatively TRBD1 (5 bases). V lost 6 bases and J lost 5, with 13 bases in between. The length of the CDR3 is 13 residues. CDR1 is LGHNT, CDR2 FRNRAP, per germline. This CDR3 is CASGGVVGETQYF. CDR3 in DNA: TGTGCTAGTGGAGGGGTGGTAGGGGAGACCCAGTACTTC. Using reference TRBV12-5 and TRBJ2-5 for the parts outside the CDR3, the full variable domain is DARVTQTPRHKVTEMGQEVTMRCQPILGHNTVFWYRQTMMQGLELLAYFRNRAPLDDSGMPKDRFSAEMPDATLATLKIQPSEPRDSAVYFCASGGVVGETQYFGPGTRLLVL.

V and J are TRBV19 and TRBJ2-3; 7 nucleotides match TRBD2. V shed 4 bases, J shed 1 base, and the junction held 8 bases outside the gene matches. This CDR3 region has 16 residues. Germline values: CDR1 LNHDA, CDR2 SQIVND (reference sequence). The CDR3 here is CASSNLMGGGTDTQYF. The CDR3 bases are TGTGCCAGTAGTAACCTTATGGGAGGGGGCACAGATACGCAGTATTTT.

Regarding this clone: At the DNA level, this CDR3 is encoded by other sequences in the same sample as well. This sequence joins TRBV5-5 and TRBJ1-1, with unresolved D. Trimming shortened V by 1 base and J by 1 base, and 5 bases separated the two germline ends. The CDR3 spans 13 residues. Germline CDR1 is SGHKS and CDR2 is YYEKEE (reference sequence). The CDR3 nucleotides are TGTGCCAGCAGCTTGTGGGGGAACACTGAAGCTTTCTTT. It is translated as CASSLWGNTEAFF.

The J gene is TRBJ2-7, the V gene TRBV2; weak D call: TRBD1 (7 bases). The V end was cut by 7 bases, the J end by 7 bases, with 11 bases between. This CDR3 has 11 residues. From germline, CDR1 is SNHLY and CDR2 FYNNEI. The CDR3 coding sequence is TGTGCCAGCAAGGGGGCGGGAGAGCAGTACTTC. Residues: CASKGAGEQYF. The complete variable domain, with remaining parts taken from reference TRBV2 and TRBJ2-7, reads EPEVTQTPSHQVTQMGQEVILRCVPISNHLYFYWYRQILGQKVEFLVSFYNNEISEKSEIFDDQFSVERPDGSNFTLKIRSTKLEDSAMYFCASKGAGEQYFGPGTRLTVT.

This chain joins TRBV29-1 and TRBJ2-1, with 14 bases matching TRBD2. Germline V lookup: CDR1 SQVTM, CDR2 ANQGSEA. CDR3 length: 15 amino acids. V was pared by 4 bases and J by 6 bases, with 5 bases of the junction left unmatched. The CDR3 bases are TGCAGCGTTGGGGGACTAGCGGGAGTTGGCAATGAGCAGTTCTTC. Translating it yields CSVGGLAGVGNEQFF.

V and J are TRBV27 and TRBJ2-7; unclear D gene. V dropped 5 bases and J dropped 0 bases, with 17 bases sitting between them. From germline, CDR1 is MNHEY and CDR2 SMNVEV (reference sequence). The CDR3 spans 16 residues. CDR3 sequence (DNA): TGTGCCAGCAGTCCATCGACTGGACGAAGCTCCTACGAGCAGTACTTC. Amino acids: CASSPSTGRSSYEQYF.

This clone was observed a handful of times. The CDR3 here is CASGGQGVRGEKLFF. The DNA for the CDR3 is TGTGCCAGCGGCGGACAGGGGGTTAGGGGAGAAAAACTGTTTTTT. The chain carries TRBV7-9 and TRBJ1-4; 10 nucleotides line up with TRBD1. The J segment lost 8 bases and the V segment lost 8 bases, leaving 11 bases of the junction unmatched. The CDR3 has 15 amino acids. The germline V gene encodes CDR1 SEHNR and CDR2 FQNEAQ (reference sequence).